The 4 T cell receptor beta chains listed next were all sequenced from one sample in a study of T cells in Graves' hyperthyroidism and ophthalmopathy. Researchers amplified the TCR beta CDR3 regions from RNA transcripts. HTBI primers drove first-round RT-PCR of the TCR CDR3. TCRdb called the multiplex PCR reads again in MiXCR, with one record for every CDR3 protein. Among 640,000 or so distinct CDR3 sequences listed, over 12% were seen once. The sample consisted of blood. These TCRs come from a middle-aged woman with Graves' ophthalmopathy.

This clonotype was found many times. CDR3: CASSPDRGDRQPQHF. For the CDR3, the DNA is TGTGCCAGCAGCCCGGACAGGGGGGATCGACAGCCCCAGCATTTT. The chain combines TRBV28 with TRBJ1-5, with TRBD1 matching over 10 bases. With V trimmed by 6 bases and J by 7 bases, 9 bases remained unmatched. The length of the CDR3 is 15 residues. CDR1 MDHEN and CDR2 SYDVKM come from the germline V gene. The complete variable domain, with remaining parts taken from reference TRBV28 and TRBJ1-5, reads DVKVTQSSRYLVKRTGEKVFLECVQDMDHENMFWYRQDPGLGLRLIYFSYDVKMKEKGDIPEGYSVSREKKERFSLILESASTNQTSMYLCASSPDRGDRQPQHFGDGTRLSIL.

The chain recombines TRBV6-1 with TRBJ2-5; weak D call: TRBD2 (6 bases). Trimming pared 4 bases from V and 3 bases from J, leaving 12 bases between. The CDR3 totals 14 residues. Germline V CDR1 and CDR2: MNHNS, SASEGT. The DNA of the CDR3 is TGTGCCAGCAGTGCAAGGACTAACAAAGAGACCCAGTACTTC. This sequence encodes CASSARTNKETQYF.

This clonotype turned up a few times. The chain is built from TRBV7-8 and TRBJ2-7; D call uncertain. The CDR3 is 18 amino acids. With 4 bases removed from V and 0 bases from J, the gap between germline ends came to 22 bases. Germline values: CDR1 SGHVS, CDR2 FQNEAQ. The CDR3 spells CASSSSTQGSYLSYEQYF. In DNA, the CDR3 is TGTGCCAGCAGCTCATCAACTCAAGGCTCCTATCTCTCCTACGAGCAGTACTTC. Looking up the rest from reference TRBV7-8 and TRBJ2-7 gives the full variable domain: GAGVSQSPRYKVAKRGQDVALRCDPISGHVSLFWYQQALGQGPEFLTYFQNEAQLDKSGLPSDRFFAERPEGSVSTLKIQRTQQEDSAVYLCASSSSTQGSYLSYEQYFGPGTRLTVT.

The table lists this clonotype with many counts. J is TRBJ2-7 and V is TRBV19, with D maybe TRBD2 (6 bases). V was trimmed by 0 bases and J by 6 bases, leaving 15 bases between them. Germline values: CDR1 LNHDA, CDR2 SQIVND (reference sequence). The CDR3 extends over 15 amino acids. CDR3 nucleotides: TGTGCCAGTAGTATAGATTTAGCGGTGGCCCGCGAGCAGTACTTC. It encodes CASSIDLAVAREQYF.